This T cell receptor beta chain comes out of a study of T cell changes during pregnancy in multiple sclerosis. Clones were sequenced by immunoSEQ multiplex PCR, and TCRdb holds only the in-frame ones, with some missing. This sample carries 70,000 or so clones, 90% to 95% of them seen once, and the ten largest clones take 0.43%. Germline CDR1 reads DFQATT; CDR2 reads SNEGSKA (reference sequence). The CDR3 has 11 residues. Trimming shortened V by 5 bases and J by 1 base, and 5 bases separated the two germline ends. This clonotype was obtained from a female donor with multiple sclerosis, enrolled in a pregnancy study. The material was CD4+ T cells from peripheral blood mononuclear cells, obtained before pregnancy. The V gene is TRBV20-1, the J gene TRBJ1-2; D gene uncertain. The CDR3 nucleotides read TGCAGTGCTTTGCGTAACTATGGCTACACCTTC. Translated, it gives CSALRNYGYTF.